The source of this T cell receptor beta chain is a study of cytomegalovirus exposure and HLA in healthy donors. The CDR3 runs 17 residues. Germline CDR1 reads SEHNR; CDR2 reads FQNEAQ (reference sequence). The V gene end was trimmed by 5 bases and the J gene end by 0 bases; junction bases not matched to a gene: 9. A word on this clone: Its antigen is not known.

The PCR made use of 60 Vbeta and 13 Jbeta primers. Generated by immunoSEQ multiplex PCR, the TCRdb table keeps only in-frame clones and is missing some. The table includes about 190,000 clones, roughly 80% detected once. Study conclusions and caveats: Analyzed later, most CMV-associated TCR beta chains appeared HLA-restricted. As was reported, the HLA-A and HLA-B alleles of most subjects were accurately predicted from TCR beta sequences. In a later analysis, parvovirus B19, influenza, CMV and Epstein-Barr virus appeared linked to several top co-occurrence clusters. Within the data, a cluster of highly shared sequence variants was likely a sequencing artifact.

The sequenced material came from PBMCs. The V and J genes are TRBV7-9 and TRBJ1-1; 10 bases map to TRBD1. The sequence was collected from a boy aged 5-17 years in good health and CMV-seronegative. The chain's CDR3 is CASSPPGQGLMNTEAFF. As DNA, the CDR3 is TGTGCCAGCAGCCCCCCGGGACAGGGGCTCATGAACACTGAAGCTTTCTTT.